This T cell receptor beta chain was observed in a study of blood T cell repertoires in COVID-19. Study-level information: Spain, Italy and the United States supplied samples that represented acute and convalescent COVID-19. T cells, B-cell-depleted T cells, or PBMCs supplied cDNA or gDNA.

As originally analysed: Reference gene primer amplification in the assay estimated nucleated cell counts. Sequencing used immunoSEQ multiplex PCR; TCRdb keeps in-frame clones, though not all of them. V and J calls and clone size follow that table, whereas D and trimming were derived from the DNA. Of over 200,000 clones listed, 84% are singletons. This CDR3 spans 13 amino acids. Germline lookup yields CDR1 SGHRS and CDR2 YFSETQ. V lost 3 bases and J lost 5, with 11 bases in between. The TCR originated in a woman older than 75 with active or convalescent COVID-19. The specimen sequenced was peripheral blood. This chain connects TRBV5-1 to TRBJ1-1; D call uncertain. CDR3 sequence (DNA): TGCGCCAGCAGCTCCCGTGTGAGGACTGAAGCTTTCTTT. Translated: CASSSRVRTEAFF.